Following are 29 T cell receptor beta chains from one sample sequenced in a study of CD8+CD57+ T cells in acquired aplastic anemia. Genomic DNA, the template, was used for profiling of the TCR beta VDJ and CDR3. Via MiXCR, TCRdb re-called the reads, giving one row per CDR3 protein. Of around 130,000 distinct CDR3 sequences detected, 48% appear once; the ten largest clones hold 2% to 3%. The sequencing sample was made of sorted CD4+, CD8+, or CD8+CD57+ T cells (not recorded which) from PBMCs. These TCRs come from a human donor in good health, serving as a control.

This clonotype came up many times. The chain employs TRBV29-1 and TRBJ2-7; D remains ambiguous. The CDR3 loop spans 12 amino acids. Looked up from germline, CDR1 is SQVTM and CDR2 is ANQGSEA. CDR3 protein: CNTLVPWAEQYF. The CDR3 region has the DNA TGCAACACGTTGGTTCCCTGGGCCGAGCAGTACTTC.

V and J are TRBV20-1 and TRBJ2-7; 8 bases fit TRBD2. The CDR3 loop spans 13 amino acids. Germline V lookup: CDR1 DFQATT, CDR2 SNEGSKA (reference sequence). Trimming removed 3 bases from V and 3 bases from J; junction bases left unmatched: 4. This CDR3 reads CSASGAGGYEQYF. In DNA form, the CDR3 reads TGCAGTGCTAGTGGGGCGGGGGGCTACGAGCAGTACTTC.

Details on this clonotype: The junction departs from germline at one end; a sequencing error may be responsible. The chain combines TRBV29-1 with TRBJ1-1; D is possibly TRBD1 (5 bases). The CDR3 covers 14 residues. From germline, CDR1 is SQVTM and CDR2 ANQGSEA. Here the CDR3 reads CSVVRGWVNTEAFF. CDR3 in DNA: TGCAGCGTTGTGAGGGGTTGGGTGAACACTGAGGCTTTCTTT.

In the case of this clonotype: The junction differs from germline at one of its ends, possibly a read error. The chain couples TRBV10-3 to TRBJ2-7; 10 bases match TRBD2. The CDR3 spans 16 residues. Germline V gives CDR1 ENHRY, CDR2 SYGVKD. The CDR3 loop is CASSGAVGAGGDEQYF. The CDR3 bases are TGTGCCAGCAGTGGGGCGGTAGGAGCGGGAGGGGACGAGCAGTACTTC.

The chain recombines TRBV18 with TRBJ2-5; D unclear. Trimming cost V 0 bases and J 4 bases, with 6 bases left between them. The CDR3 loop spans 13 amino acids. Germline lookup yields CDR1 KGHSH and CDR2 LQKENI. The CDR3 DNA reads TGTGCCAGCTCACCACCCCTGGTAGAGACCCAGTACTTC. Its protein is CASSPPLVETQYF.

The rearrangement joins TRBV29-1 to TRBJ2-1; maybe TRBD1 (5 bases). Germline V gene data show CDR1 as SQVTM and CDR2 as ANQGSEA. V lost 4 bases and J 5 bases, leaving 12 bases between the germline ends. The CDR3 consists of 13 residues. The CDR3 sequence is CSVARDLNNEQFF. The CDR3 region has the DNA TGCAGCGTTGCCAGGGATTTAAACAATGAGCAGTTCTTC.

The V gene is TRBV5-1, the J gene TRBJ2-7; D not certain. This CDR3 is 15 amino acids long. Trimming took off 1 base at V and 1 base at J, with 12 bases between the two ends. The germline V gene encodes CDR1 SGHRS and CDR2 YFSETQ. CDR3 protein: CASSLLGDRSYEQYF. The CDR3, as DNA: TGCGCCAGCAGCTTGTTAGGAGATAGATCCTACGAGCAGTACTTC.

This clonotype was picked up many times. J is TRBJ2-5 and V is TRBV18; D gene ambiguous. The CDR3 extends over 14 amino acids. CDR1 is KGHSH and CDR2 is LQKENI in the germline V gene. V dropped 3 bases and J dropped 0 bases, with 8 bases sitting between them. This CDR3 is CASSPNLYQETQYF. CDR3 in DNA: TGTGCCAGCTCACCCAACCTGTACCAAGAGACCCAGTACTTC. The full variable domain, its missing parts supplied by reference TRBV18 and TRBJ2-5, is NAGVMQNPRHLVRRRGQEARLRCSPMKGHSHVYWYRQLPEEGLKFMVYLQKENIIDESGMPKERFSAEFPKEGPSILRIQQVVRGDSAAYFCASSPNLYQETQYFGPGTRLLVL.

This clonotype was seen a few times. One end of the junction fails to match germline, which may point to a read error. The chain is built from TRBV7-6 and TRBJ2-5, with D hard to call. Germline values: CDR1 SGHVS, CDR2 FNYEAQ. The CDR3 runs 13 residues. The CDR3 loop is CATSESYQETQYF. The CDR3 DNA follows: TGTGCCACCAGCGAGTCCTACCAAGAGACCCAGTACTTC.

Concerning this clonotype itself: One base away lies a much larger clone, so this may be a sequencing read error. The chain carries TRBV6-2 or TRBV6-3 and TRBJ1-2; 7 nucleotides match TRBD1. The CDR3 has 15 amino acids. Germline V gives CDR1 MNHEY, CDR2 SVGEGT. In DNA, the CDR3 is TGTGCCAGCAGAACCAACAGGGGATATAGCTATGGCTACGCCTTC. It encodes CASRTNRGYSYGYAF.

On this clonotype: Sequence at one end of the junction differs from germline and may be a read error. The genes are TRBV7-3 and TRBJ2-7, with D possibly TRBD1 on 5 matching bases. The CDR3 is 16 residues long. Germline V gives CDR1 SGHTA, CDR2 FQGTGA. The CDR3 loop is CASSFGRAGIVSEQCF. In DNA, the CDR3 is TGTGCCAGCAGCTTCGGTAGGGCAGGGATCGTCTCCGAGCAGTGCTTC.

This chain connects TRBV10-3 to TRBJ2-1, with a possible D match to TRBD1 (6 bases). CDR1 ENHRY and CDR2 SYGVKD come from the germline V gene. The CDR3 length is 13 residues. V gave up 5 bases and J gave up 4 bases, with 9 bases separating them. CDR3 bases: TGTGCCATCAGTCCGGGACAATACAATGAGCAGTTCTTC. It codes for CAISPGQYNEQFF.

The sample holds many counts of this clonotype. The V and J genes are TRBV5-5 and TRBJ1-1; possibly TRBD1 for D (5 bases). The germline V and J ends were trimmed by 2 bases and 4 bases, with 12 bases remaining between them. CDR1 is SGHKS and CDR2 is YYEKEE in the germline V gene (reference sequence). The CDR3 has 14 amino acids. As DNA, the CDR3 is TGTGCCAGCAGCTTTCAGGGTAGCGGCACTGAAGCTTTCTTT. It translates to CASSFQGSGTEAFF.

At least ten counts were recorded for this clonotype. The chain has TRBV6-5 and TRBJ2-7, with 8 positions matching TRBD1. With 6 bases clipped from V and 1 base from J, the junction kept 5 bases outside the gene matches. Per the germline V gene, CDR1 is MNHEY and CDR2 is SVGAGI. This CDR3 is 14 amino acids long. Written as DNA, the CDR3 is TGTGCCAGCAGGTCAGGGGGCAATTCCTACGAGCAGTACTTC. Its translation: CASRSGGNSYEQYF.

This clonotype was seen ten or more times. This chain links TRBV6-6 with TRBJ2-1; the match to TRBD2 covers 9 bases. The CDR3 is made up of 15 amino acids. Germline CDR1 MNHNY, CDR2 SVGAGI (reference sequence). After removal of 2 bases from V and 7 bases from J, the junction contained 6 bases not matched to a gene. The CDR3 nucleotides are TGTGCCAGCAGTTACGGCGGGGGGGCGGGTAATGAGCAGTTCTTC. Translated: CASSYGGGAGNEQFF.

Regarding this clonotype: A much larger clone differs from this one at a single base, so this may be a read error. This chain uses TRBV6-1 with TRBJ1-4; weak D call: TRBD1 (6 bases). Trimming shortened V by 6 bases and J by 8 bases, and 16 bases separated the two germline ends. The CDR3 length is 14 residues. Per germline, CDR1 MNHNS and CDR2 SASEGT. DNA for the CDR3: TGTGCCAGCAGGCAAGGGGGGGGCAAGGAAAAACTGTTTTTT. Its protein product is CASRQGGGKEKLFF.

The chain joins TRBV2 to TRBJ1-5, with 8 bases fitting TRBD1. V lost 5 bases to trimming and J lost 7 bases; unmatched junction nucleotides: 4. The CDR3 is made up of 13 amino acids. The germline gives CDR1 SNHLY, CDR2 FYNNEI. The CDR3 sequence is CASSPDRGQPQHF. CDR3 bases: TGTGCCAGCAGTCCAGACAGGGGCCAGCCCCAGCATTTT.

This clonotype has at least ten counts. The chain has TRBV6-1 and TRBJ2-7; 10 bases are a match to TRBD1. CDR1 is MNHNS, CDR2 SASEGT, per germline. The ends lost 4 bases at V and 2 bases at J; junction bases unmatched: 2. The CDR3 runs to 14 residues. The DNA for the CDR3 is TGTGCCAGCAGTGGGGGGACAGGGGCCTACGAGCAGTACTTC. Translating it yields CASSGGTGAYEQYF.

In its sample, this clonotype is medium-sized. The chain uses TRBV10-3 and TRBJ1-1; D gene uncertain. Looked up from germline, CDR1 is ENHRY and CDR2 is SYGVKD. The CDR3 length is 13 residues. V gave up 3 bases and J gave up 3 bases, with 8 bases separating them. CDR3: CAISEREDTEAFF. DNA of the CDR3: TGTGCCATCAGTGAAAGGGAGGACACTGAAGCTTTCTTT.

This clonotype was counted a few times. A much larger clone lies one base from this, so it may be a read error. The V gene is TRBV20-1, the J gene TRBJ2-2; D tentatively reads TRBD1 or TRBD2 (5 bases each). The CDR3 consists of 14 residues. CDR1 and CDR2 (germline): DFQATT, SNEGSKA (reference sequence). The CDR3 here is CSARGQLNTGKLFF. CDR3 in DNA: TGCAGTGCTAGAGGACAGTTGAACACCGGGAAGCTGTTTTTT.

The rearrangement joins TRBV28 to TRBJ2-3; TRBD1 is a possible D gene (5 bases). Trimming pared 6 bases from V and 2 bases from J, leaving 21 bases between. The CDR3 is 17 residues long. The germline gives CDR1 MDHEN, CDR2 SYDVKM. CDR3 residues: CASSPSLVVGHTDTQYF. CDR3 nucleotide sequence: TGTGCCAGCAGCCCCTCTCTCGTTGTGGGGCACACAGATACGCAGTATTTT.

As concerns this clonotype: A much larger clone differs by one base, so this may be a read error. This CDR3 is CAPMIGSNTEAFF. In nucleotides, the CDR3 is TGTGCCCCGATGATTGGGTCGAACACTGAAGCTTTCTTT. The chain joins TRBV30 to TRBJ1-1; no clear D gene. Germline CDR1 GTSNPN, CDR2 SVGIG (reference sequence). This CDR3 has 13 amino acids. V lost 8 bases to trimming and J lost 1 base, with 14 bases between them.

The chain employs TRBV2 and TRBJ2-3, with TRBD1 matching 7 bases. Germline loops: CDR1 SNHLY, CDR2 FYNNEI. Trimming cost V 7 bases and J 2 bases; bases outside gene matches: 9. The CDR3 extends over 15 amino acids. The CDR3 protein is CASNPRGTATDTQYF. The CDR3 DNA follows: TGTGCCAGCAACCCCCGAGGGACAGCCACAGATACGCAGTATTTT.

This clonotype was seen ten or more times. The chain couples TRBV6-2 or TRBV6-3 to TRBJ1-5; 7 bases fit TRBD1. The CDR3 contains 16 residues. V lost 4 bases, J lost 4 bases, and 10 bases stayed unmatched. Germline assignment: CDR1 MNHEY and CDR2 SVGEGT. CDR3 amino acids: CASSSTRQGSNQPQHF. The CDR3, as DNA: TGTGCCAGCAGTTCAACTCGACAGGGCTCAAATCAGCCCCAGCATTTT.

This clonotype has a count of ten or more. J is TRBJ2-5 and V is TRBV29-1, with 7 bases lining up with TRBD1. This CDR3 spans 13 amino acids. V lost 2 bases, J lost 4 bases, and 4 bases stayed unmatched. Germline V gene lookup returns CDR1 SQVTM and CDR2 ANQGSEA. The CDR3 sequence is CSVEKTGPETQYF. CDR3 in DNA: TGCAGCGTTGAAAAGACAGGGCCAGAGACCCAGTACTTC.

This clonotype has a count of ten or more. V usage is TRBV19 and J usage is TRBJ1-2; TRBD1 agrees at 8 bases. This CDR3 comprises 15 residues. With 4 bases clipped from V and 7 bases from J, the junction kept 11 bases outside the gene matches. Germline CDR1 reads LNHDA; CDR2 reads SQIVND (reference sequence). The CDR3 here is CASSTTTTGDSGYTF. DNA for the CDR3: TGTGCCAGTAGTACCACTACGACAGGGGACTCTGGCTACACCTTC.

This clonotype was counted a few times. The rearrangement joins TRBV19 to TRBJ1-2; D unclear. The CDR3 is 11 amino acids. Germline CDR1 and CDR2: LNHDA and SQIVND (reference sequence). Deletions cut 4 bases from V and 3 bases from J, with 3 bases between. This chain's CDR3 is CASSTDYGYTF. As DNA, the CDR3 is TGTGCCAGTAGTACCGACTATGGCTACACCTTC.

V gene TRBV25-1 combines with J gene TRBJ1-1; TRBD1 matches at 9 bases. This CDR3 is 15 amino acids long. Germline CDR1 MGHDK, CDR2 SYGVNS. Trimming cost V 4 bases and J 3 bases; bases outside gene matches: 6. The CDR3 DNA is TGTGCCAGCAGTGTCTCCGGGACAGGGTACACTGAAGCTTTCTTT. It codes for CASSVSGTGYTEAFF.

CDR3 amino acids: CASSITRFNTGELFF. The CDR3 nucleotides read TGTGCCAGTAGTATAACTCGGTTTAACACCGGGGAGCTGTTTTTT. The chain joins TRBV19 to TRBJ2-2; D is uncertain. Germline V gene data show CDR1 as LNHDA and CDR2 as SQIVND (reference sequence). V was cut by 2 bases and J by 2 bases, with 9 bases left in between. The CDR3 consists of 15 residues.